The present entry profiles one TCR beta chain with its context. Its antigen remains unidentified. No base quality information exists; no much larger clone differs at one position. This entry comes from a study of shared clonotypes between healthy human individuals (TCRdb year 2020). Background for the entire study: The cohort included three men and a couple of women between 18 and 49 years of age. Between about 0.8 and 9 billion PBMCs per donor were obtained by leukapheresis. Libraries were prepared and TCR repertoires were sequenced by different laboratories using diverse techniques, in order to increase sequencing depth and limit assay-specific biases. The study deeply sequenced blood TCR repertoires of five healthy adults to estimate repertoire size and the extent of clonotype sharing between individuals. Per donor, three plates each were used for CD4 naive and CD4 memory, two for CD8 naive, and one for CD8 memory. Broad study findings and their caveats: Sampling was restricted to blood, and TCR repertoires in tissue are likely to differ from TCR repertoires in blood. Pairwise subsampling indicated that sequencing depth was expected to affect the degree of clonotype sharing among donors. Clonotypes shared by all four sorted-subset donors showed higher generation probabilities than non-shared clonotypes. Naive subsets generally had larger estimated clonotype richness than memory subsets did. Across a handful of donors, around 5% of naive CD4, roughly 3.5% of naive CD8, approximately 2.5% of memory CD4, and under 0.45% of memory CD8 clonotypes were shared. Rarefaction of sorted-subset datasets indicated incomplete sequencing despite the large sequencing depth. Because the study included only a small number of donors, the genetic and exposure-history diversity represented was limited.

Using the deep immunoSEQ assay, TCR CDR3 regions were amplified from genomic DNA by multiplex PCR. Genomic DNA extracted from each cell subset was distributed evenly over all wells of several immunoSEQ 96-well plates, and each plate served as one replicate. For sorted subsets, each replicate PCR was loaded with approximately 0.2 ug genomic DNA, equivalent to 30,000 or so T cell genomes. Purified libraries were quantified with a Qubit 3.0 fluorometer, sized on a Bioanalyzer 2100, and re-quantified with the KAPA Library Quantification kit. A separate single-read 150-cycle Illumina NextSeq 550 flow cell was used to sequence each immunoSEQ 96-well plate. On the study's bioinformatics: Because the immunoSEQ output included only junctional sequences and no quality scores, the filtering could not be the same as the filtering used for full-length reads. Sequences were annotated with PyIR, a Python wrapper for IgBLAST v1.9, and V/J genes and CDR3 were assigned using IMGT germline references. Reads were filtered out if the reads had weak V/J assignments (E-value above 1e-6), no CDR3, stop codons, out-of-frame junctions, or ambiguous translated residues. V3J clonotypes were defined as sequences sharing the same inferred V gene, J gene, and CDR3 amino acid sequence. The percentage overlap between two repertoires was calculated by dividing the number of shared unique clonotypes by the size of the smaller repertoire. RTK rarefaction, the Chao1 estimator, and Recon v2.1 estimates of unobserved clonotypes were used to assess repertoire richness. For all TCRbeta clonotypes obtained by the gDNA method from a few donors, generation probabilities were computed with OLGA. The table comes from immuneACCESS by way of TCRdb, which keeps in-frame sequences with V and J called. Part of the clones is missing from these tables; in studies checked, under half for an unresolved V gene and the rest for unknown reasons. That table supplies the V and J calls and clone size; D and trimming were determined from the DNA. The sample table shows around 690,000 clones, and about 90% are seen once. The ten largest clones add up to 30% to 40% of the sample.

The germline V gene (reference sequence) sets CDR1 to LNHDA and CDR2 to SQIVND. Including cysteine and phenylalanine, the CDR3 has 13 amino acids. The read is trimmed to its CDR3 DNA, 39 bases read in frame from base 1. The junction carries 15 bases between V and J, which are trimmed by 6 bases and 7 bases respectively. Healthy HIV-negative adults with no recently reported acute infections or vaccinations were included as donors. Every donor was a Caucasian adult residing in Nashville, Tennessee, USA. CD8 memory samples were composed of magnetically selected CD45RO+ cells combined with CCR7-negative CD45RA+ effector memory (TemRA) cells. Blood was collected by leukapheresis, and PBMCs were isolated by Ficoll-Histopaque density gradient centrifugation and then cryopreserved in liquid nitrogen vapor phase. Analytical flow cytometry was used to check the purity and quantity of every magnetically sorted T cell population. Each sorted fraction had its genomic DNA isolated and then quantified by UV absorbance on a Nanodrop 2000c.

The chain employs TRBV19 and TRBJ1-2; a tentative D match to TRBD1 spans 6 bases. The sequenced sample consisted of memory CD8+ T cells from PBMCs. This specimen's cell subset or site label, per the study, means: CD45RO+ cells pooled with CCR7-negative TemRA cells. This TCR was sampled from a man in his late teens or twenties in good health. Some clones in this sample may be carry-over from other donors' samples. The bases are TGTGCCAGTAGGGACAGACCCTTTGCTGGCTACACCTTC. Its translation is CASRDRPFAGYTF.